This paragraph reports one T cell receptor (beta chain). TCRdb's copy holds only in-frame clones and misses some; the assay was immunoSEQ multiplex PCR. The repertoire holds approximately 120,000 clones, with roughly 79% as singletons. These data originate in a study of blood T cell repertoires in COVID-19. Whole-study context: Spain, Italy and the United States supplied samples that represented acute and convalescent COVID-19.

V lost 7 bases and J lost 2, with 14 bases in between. The CDR3 sequence is 14 residues long. Germline values: CDR1 LNHDA, CDR2 SQIVND (reference sequence). Sequenced input: peripheral blood. The sequence was collected from a human donor in a cohort sampled during active COVID-19. V gene TRBV19 combines with J gene TRBJ1-2, with D perhaps matching TRBD1 (6 bases). CDR3 DNA sequence: TGTGCCAGTACCTCCGCCAGGGGCAACTATGGCTACACCTTC. It encodes CASTSARGNYGYTF. The full variable domain, rest sourced from reference TRBV19 and TRBJ1-2, is DGGITQSPKYLFRKEGQNVTLSCEQNLNHDAMYWYRQDPGQGLRLIYYSQIVNDFQKGDIAEGYSVSREKKESFPLTVTSAQKNPTAFYLCASTSARGNYGYTFGSGTRLTVV.